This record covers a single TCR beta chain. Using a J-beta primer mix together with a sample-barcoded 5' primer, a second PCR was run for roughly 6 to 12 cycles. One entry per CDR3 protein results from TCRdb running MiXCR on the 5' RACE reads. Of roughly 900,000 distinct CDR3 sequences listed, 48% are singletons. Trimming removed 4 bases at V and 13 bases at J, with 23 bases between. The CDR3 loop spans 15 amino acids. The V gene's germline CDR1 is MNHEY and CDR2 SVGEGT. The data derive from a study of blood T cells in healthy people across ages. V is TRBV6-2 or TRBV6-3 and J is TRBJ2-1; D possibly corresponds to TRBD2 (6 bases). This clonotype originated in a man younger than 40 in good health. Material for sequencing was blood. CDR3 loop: CASSLTGTPKETQFF. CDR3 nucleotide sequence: TGTGCCAGCAGTTTAACCGGGACTCCTAAAGAGACCCAGTTCTTC.